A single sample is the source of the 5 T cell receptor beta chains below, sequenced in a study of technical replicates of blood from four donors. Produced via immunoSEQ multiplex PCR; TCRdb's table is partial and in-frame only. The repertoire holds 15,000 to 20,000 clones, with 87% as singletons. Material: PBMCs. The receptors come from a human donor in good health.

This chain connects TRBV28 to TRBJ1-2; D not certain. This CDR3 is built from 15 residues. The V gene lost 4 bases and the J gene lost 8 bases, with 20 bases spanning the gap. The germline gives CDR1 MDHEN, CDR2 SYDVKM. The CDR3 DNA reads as TGTGCCAGCAGTTGGCCGACGGGAACAGTCGTGGGCTACACCTTC. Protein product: CASSWPTGTVVGYTF.

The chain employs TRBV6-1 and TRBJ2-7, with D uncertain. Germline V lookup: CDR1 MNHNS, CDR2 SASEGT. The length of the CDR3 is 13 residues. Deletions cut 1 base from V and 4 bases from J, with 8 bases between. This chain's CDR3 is CASSEGSRYEQYF. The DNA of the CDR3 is TGTGCCAGCAGTGAAGGTTCCAGATACGAGCAGTACTTC.

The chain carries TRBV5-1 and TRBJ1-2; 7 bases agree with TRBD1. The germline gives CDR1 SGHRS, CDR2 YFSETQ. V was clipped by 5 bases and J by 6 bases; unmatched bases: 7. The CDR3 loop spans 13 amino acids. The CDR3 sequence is CASRLDRDNGYTF. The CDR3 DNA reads TGCGCCAGCAGACTTGACAGGGACAATGGCTACACCTTC.

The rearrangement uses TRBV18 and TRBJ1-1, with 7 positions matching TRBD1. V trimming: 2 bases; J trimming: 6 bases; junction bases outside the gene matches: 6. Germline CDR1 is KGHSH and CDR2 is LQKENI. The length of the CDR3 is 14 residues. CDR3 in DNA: TGTGCCAGCTCACCATTGACAGGGATAGCTGAAGCTTTCTTT. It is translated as CASSPLTGIAEAFF. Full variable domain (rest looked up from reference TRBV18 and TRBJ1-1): NAGVMQNPRHLVRRRGQEARLRCSPMKGHSHVYWYRQLPEEGLKFMVYLQKENIIDESGMPKERFSAEFPKEGPSILRIQQVVRGDSAAYFCASSPLTGIAEAFFGQGTRLTVV.

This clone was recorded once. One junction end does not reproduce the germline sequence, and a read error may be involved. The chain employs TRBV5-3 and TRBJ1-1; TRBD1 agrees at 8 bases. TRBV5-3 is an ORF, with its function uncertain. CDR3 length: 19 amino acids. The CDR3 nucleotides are TGTGCCAGAAGCGAACCTGGGACAGGTGGTGGGACGTGGAACCCTGAAGCTTTCTTT. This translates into CARSEPGTGGGTWNPEAFF.